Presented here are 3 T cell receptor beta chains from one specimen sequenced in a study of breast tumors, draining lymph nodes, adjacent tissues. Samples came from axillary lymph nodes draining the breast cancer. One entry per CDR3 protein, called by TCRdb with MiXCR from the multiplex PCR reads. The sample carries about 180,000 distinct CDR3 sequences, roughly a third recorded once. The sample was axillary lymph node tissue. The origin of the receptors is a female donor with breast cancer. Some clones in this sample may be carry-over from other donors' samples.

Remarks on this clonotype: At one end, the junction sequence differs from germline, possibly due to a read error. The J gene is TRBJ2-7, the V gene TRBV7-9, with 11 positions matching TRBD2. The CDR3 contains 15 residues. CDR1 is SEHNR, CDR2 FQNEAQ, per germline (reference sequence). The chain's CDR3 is CAGSPGTSGTYEQYF. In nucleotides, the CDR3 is TGTGCCGGCAGCCCAGGGACTAGCGGAACCTACGAGCAGTACTTC.

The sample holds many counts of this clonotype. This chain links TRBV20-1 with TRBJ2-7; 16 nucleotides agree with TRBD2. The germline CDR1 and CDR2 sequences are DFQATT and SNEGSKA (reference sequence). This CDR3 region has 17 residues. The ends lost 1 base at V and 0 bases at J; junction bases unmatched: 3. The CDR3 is CSARGGTSGGASYEQYF. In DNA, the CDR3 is TGCAGTGCTAGAGGGGGGACTAGCGGGGGGGCCTCCTACGAGCAGTACTTC.

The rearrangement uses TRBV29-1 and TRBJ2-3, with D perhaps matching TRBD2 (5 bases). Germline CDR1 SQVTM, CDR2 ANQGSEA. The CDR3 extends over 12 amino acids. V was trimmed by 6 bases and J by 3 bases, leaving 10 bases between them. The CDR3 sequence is CSVEGATDTQYF. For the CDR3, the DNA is TGCAGCGTAGAGGGAGCAACAGATACGCAGTATTTT.